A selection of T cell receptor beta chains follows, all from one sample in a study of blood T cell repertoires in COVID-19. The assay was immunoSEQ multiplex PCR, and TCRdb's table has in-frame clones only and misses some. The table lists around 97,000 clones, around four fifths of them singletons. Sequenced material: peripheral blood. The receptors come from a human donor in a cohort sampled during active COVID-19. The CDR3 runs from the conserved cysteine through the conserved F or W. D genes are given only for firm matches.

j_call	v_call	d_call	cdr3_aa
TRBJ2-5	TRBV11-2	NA	CASSQTRQGLGETQYF
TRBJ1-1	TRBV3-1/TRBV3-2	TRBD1	CASSRLTGDTEAFF
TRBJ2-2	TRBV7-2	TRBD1	CASSLVLTGKPGELFF
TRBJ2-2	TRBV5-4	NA	CASSSPGVATGELFF
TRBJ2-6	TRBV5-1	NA	CASSLIQGPGANVLTF
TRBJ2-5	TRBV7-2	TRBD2	CASSPGLAGGWTQYF
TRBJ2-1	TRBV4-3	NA	CASSQEAGRGPYNEQFF
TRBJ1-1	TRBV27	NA	CASSPHHPVNTEAFF
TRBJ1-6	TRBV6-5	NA	CASSYSTGYNSPLHF
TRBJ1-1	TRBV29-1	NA	CSVYRDPGTEAFF
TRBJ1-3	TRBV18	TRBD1	CASSPGVQGASGNTIYF
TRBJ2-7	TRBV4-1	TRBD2	CASSQGGTSGARGGPYEQYF
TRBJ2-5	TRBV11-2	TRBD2	CASSLAAGGRETQYF
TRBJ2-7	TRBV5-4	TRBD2	CASSPGTSGTYEQYF
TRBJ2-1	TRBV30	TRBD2	CAWSRLAGGLKQFF
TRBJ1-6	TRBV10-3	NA	CAISGVQSPLHF
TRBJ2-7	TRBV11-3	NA	CASSRGQRGEQYF
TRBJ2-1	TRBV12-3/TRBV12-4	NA	CASSWGSQGEQFF
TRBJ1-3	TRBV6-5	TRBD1	CASRQGSGNTIYF
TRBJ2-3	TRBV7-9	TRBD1	CASSSDRAADTQYF
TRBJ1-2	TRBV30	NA	CAWSSVRVGGYTF
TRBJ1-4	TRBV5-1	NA	CASSWNPDGGEKLFF
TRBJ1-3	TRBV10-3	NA	CASGDSSGNTIYF